This T cell receptor (beta chain) was recovered during a study of Japanese encephalitis immunity and Zika vaccine responses listed by TCRdb under 2021. For the wider study: Three 5.0 ug doses of alum-adjuvanted ZPIV were administered to included participants at weeks 0, 4 and 28. Stimulations used ZIKV structural-protein peptide pools split into flavivirus-conserved and non-conserved sets, or JEV or YFV peptides matching the pre-vaccination. The ZIKV peptides, 15-mers that overlapped by 11 residues, were chosen for containing NetMHCpan/NetMHCII-predicted epitopes with affinity below 50 nM. In addition, the TCR repertoires of a few flavivirus-naive individuals were analyzed at weeks 2, 6 and 52 after ZPIV vaccination began. For TCR sequencing, six representative participants were selected from each pre-vaccination group, and samples were taken at week 0 (after pre-vaccination, before ZPIV) and at week 52. The study asked whether earlier vaccination against Japanese encephalitis virus (JEV) or yellow fever virus (YFV) shaped CD4 T cell responses to the Zika vaccine. A two-dose regimen of JEV vaccine (IXIARO), with doses given 28 days apart, was administered to around twelve participants two to three months before the first ZPIV dose. Eleven to twelve participants received one dose of YFV vaccine (YF-VAX) before ZPIV, and nine or ten participants were flavivirus-naive.

After labeling with CellTrace CFSE, PBMCs were cultured for about six days in RPMI containing roughly 7.5% human serum along with peptide pools, each at 1 ug/mL. On a BD FACSAria, proliferating CD4 T cells were sorted without fixation as live CD56-CD19-CD16-CD3+CD4+ CFSE-low cells. The enrolled adults were healthy, and microneutralization screening showed them to be seronegative for ZIKV, JEV, YFV, DENV and WNV. Samples came from a phase 1, double-blinded, randomized, placebo-controlled trial of an alum-adjuvanted Zika purified-inactivated virus (ZPIV) vaccine. Peripheral blood mononuclear cells were isolated using a standard procedure and kept frozen in liquid nitrogen until needed. By its share of the sample, this clonotype is large (0.1 to 1%). Base qualities are missing; no much larger clone stands one base away. The CDR1 and CDR2 encoded by the germline V gene are LGHNA and YSLEER. V was cut back by 0 bases and J by 5 bases, leaving a gap of 16 bases between them. The CDR3 spans 17 residues, from the cysteine through the phenylalanine. Kept here is only the CDR3 DNA, which spans 51 bases and is read in frame from base 1.

The library was made by 5' RACE. Before sequencing, the TCRbeta libraries were pooled in proportion to the number of cells sorted for each library. Total RNA was extracted from the sorted cells with RNAzol RT, and cDNA was synthesized using an oligo(dT) primer and a template-switching oligo. The TCRbeta V-CDR3-J region was amplified by PCR with Kapa HiFi between a SMARTer oligo primer and a TCRbeta constant-region primer. A second PCR attached Illumina adaptors and sample-specific index barcodes, followed by HighPrep bead cleanup and Bioanalyzer confirmation of a band of roughly 650 bp. Sequencing of the libraries was done on an Illumina MiSeq using 2x151 bp paired-end reads. In the source study's methods: An in-house Java program demultiplexed the reads, and MiXCR assigned TCRbeta annotations and counted clonotypes. Repertoire overlap used Morisita-Horn indices from the R package vegan, with UPGMA clustering and Circos plots of recurring clonotypes. Shannon diversity and richness were normalized to the highest possible value given the input cell numbers, yielding values from 0 to 1. MUSCLE was used to align CDR3beta sequences, SeqinR to compute distances, and R to plot multidimensional scaling. TCRdb handled the public reads itself, with Q25 trimming in fastp and clone calling in MiXCR, and kept productive beta chains. Under each unique CDR3 protein, matching rows form one entry showing the most common genes and DNA. Here the V and J calls rest on TCRdb's processing, not on the authors' analysis. The sample yields about 300 distinct CDR3 sequences; about 1.8% were counted once. The ten biggest clones cover 25% to 35% of the sample.

Results the study describes overall, beyond this receptor: The individual peptides behind the cross-reactive responses were not identified because limits on sample size made peptide-pool deconvolution impossible. The analysis was restricted to a subset of trial participants with three doses and adequate samples, and the entire vaccinated cohort was not analyzed. CD8 T cell responses of very low magnitude were detected against ZIKV peptide pools and were observed in only a few individuals. Compared with YFV-pre-vaccinated donors, JEV-pre-vaccinated donors had higher repertoire similarity across time-points and stimulations, indicating that more clonotypes were common to ZIKV and JEV stimulation. Samples were clustered by participant, with no similarity observed between individuals, suggesting that no public TCRs were detected. In JEV-pre-vaccinated donors, the repertoire richness of CD4 T cells responding to conserved ZIKV epitopes dropped significantly after ZPIV.

In this chain, TRBV4-3 is recombined with TRBJ2-2; TRBD2 is possibly the D segment (7 matching bases). The clonotype originates from an adult man who received an inactivated Zika virus vaccine. The sequencing used antigen-activated CD4+ T cells from blood, cultured, collected during a Zika inactivated vaccine study. The DNA sequence follows: TGCGCCAGCAGCCAAGATGGAGGGGGGGCCGGGACCGGGGAGCTGTTTTTT. Translated, this gives CASSQDGGGAGTGELFF.